The 5 T cell receptor beta chains presented below share a single source sample, sequenced in a study of chemoradiotherapy in HPV16-positive cancers. The assay was immunoSEQ multiplex PCR, and TCRdb's table has in-frame clones only and misses some. In the table there are around 13,000 clones, about 70% of which are singletons. Sampling took place from a patient who underwent chemoradiotherapy. These receptors originate from a human donor with HPV-associated anogenital cancer.

The V and J genes are TRBV4-3 and TRBJ2-1; 9 bases match TRBD2. Losses at the gene ends were 0 bases for V and 7 bases for J; bases not matched to a gene: 10. Germline values: CDR1 LGHNA, CDR2 YSLEER. This CDR3 has 17 amino acids. This CDR3 reads CASSQDYPGLAVNEQFF. CDR3 DNA sequence: TGCGCCAGCAGCCAAGACTACCCGGGACTAGCCGTGAATGAGCAGTTCTTC.

V gene TRBV27 combines with J gene TRBJ1-1; 8 nucleotides agree with TRBD1. V shed 1 base and J 5 bases; nucleotides not matched to a gene: 12. Per the germline V gene, CDR1 is MNHEY and CDR2 is SMNVEV (reference sequence). CDR3 size: 17 residues. The CDR3 DNA follows: TGTGCCAGCAGTTTATTCGGGACAGGAGGATCGAGAACTGAAGCTTTCTTT. Its protein product is CASSLFGTGGSRTEAFF.

The chain carries TRBV18 and TRBJ1-2; D is uncertain. Germline CDR1 is KGHSH and CDR2 is LQKENI. V lost 2 bases and J 8 bases, leaving 12 bases between the germline ends. CDR3 size: 13 residues. This chain's CDR3 is CASSPLGGAGYTF. CDR3 coding DNA: TGTGCCAGCTCACCATTGGGCGGCGCCGGCTACACCTTC. The full variable domain, in which reference TRBV18 and TRBJ1-2 provide the parts outside the CDR3, is NAGVMQNPRHLVRRRGQEARLRCSPMKGHSHVYWYRQLPEEGLKFMVYLQKENIIDESGMPKERFSAEFPKEGPSILRIQQVVRGDSAAYFCASSPLGGAGYTFGSGTRLTVV.

The chain uses TRBV28 and TRBJ1-6; a weak D match, TRBD1 (6 bases). This CDR3 is built from 15 residues. V was shortened by 5 bases and J by 10 bases, with 18 bases between the two germline ends. Germline CDR1 is MDHEN and CDR2 is SYDVKM. The chain's CDR3 is CASSPTDRTLSPLHF. CDR3 nucleotide sequence: TGTGCCAGCAGTCCAACAGACAGGACCCTCTCACCCCTCCACTTT.

This clone was seen a handful of times. In nucleotides, the CDR3 is TGTGCCAGCAGTTCGAACGTTGGGGCGAATGAGCAGTTCTTC. Translated: CASSSNVGANEQFF. This rearrangement joins TRBV27 to TRBJ2-1, with D tentatively TRBD1 (5 bases). Germline-derived CDR1 and CDR2 are MNHEY and SMNVEV (reference sequence). This CDR3 is 14 amino acids long. Trimming cost V 4 bases and J 7 bases, with 14 bases left between them.